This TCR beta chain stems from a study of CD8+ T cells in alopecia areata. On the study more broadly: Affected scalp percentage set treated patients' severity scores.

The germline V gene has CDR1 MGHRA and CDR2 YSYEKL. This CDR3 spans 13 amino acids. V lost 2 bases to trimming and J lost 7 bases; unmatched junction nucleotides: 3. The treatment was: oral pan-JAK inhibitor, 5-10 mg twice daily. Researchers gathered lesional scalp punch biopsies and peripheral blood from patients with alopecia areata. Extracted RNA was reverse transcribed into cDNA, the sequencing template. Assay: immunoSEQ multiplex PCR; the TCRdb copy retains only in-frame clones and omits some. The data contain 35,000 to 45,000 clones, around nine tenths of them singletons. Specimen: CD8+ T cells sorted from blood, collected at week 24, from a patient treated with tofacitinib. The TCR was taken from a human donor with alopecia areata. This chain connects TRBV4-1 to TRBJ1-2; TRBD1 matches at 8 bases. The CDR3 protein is CASSQFGQGGYTF. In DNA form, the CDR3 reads TGCGCCAGCAGCCAATTCGGACAGGGTGGCTACACCTTC.